This record concerns one T cell receptor beta chain sequence. Its antigen is not identified. This entry is derived from a study of cytomegalovirus exposure and HLA in healthy donors. Study-wide results and limits: In a later analysis, DRB1 alleles had the most associated TCRs; HLA-C alleles the fewest. Most TCR sequences were rare, but some public TCRs occurred in many donors.

The CDR3 covers 14 residues. The germline V gene has CDR1 SGDLS and CDR2 YYNGEE. Between the trimmed V and J ends, which lost 0 bases and 0 bases, there was a span of 7 bases. Among the donors, all were healthy bone marrow donors. It was with 60 Vbeta and 13 Jbeta primers that the PCR ran. Repertoires were generated with immunoSEQ multiplex PCR, while TCRdb's copy carries only in-frame clones and drops some. The sample consists of around 170,000 clones, around 80% of them appearing once. The rearrangement joins TRBV9 to TRBJ2-7; the D is unclear. The TCR sequence derives from a woman between 50 and 59 years old in good health and CMV-seropositive. The source material was PBMCs. The DNA of the CDR3 is TGTGCCAGCAGCGTAGACCCTAGCTCCTACGAGCAGTACTTC. Translating gives CASSVDPSSYEQYF. The full variable domain, rest sourced from reference TRBV9 and TRBJ2-7, is DSGVTQTPKHLITATGQRVTLRCSPRSGDLSVYWYQQSLDQGLQFLIQYYNGEERAKGNILERFSAQQFPDLHSELNLSSLELGDSALYFCASSVDPSSYEQYFGPGTRLTVT.